This TCR beta chain was sequenced during a study of T cells in Graves' hyperthyroidism and ophthalmopathy. The CDR3 runs to 13 residues. V lost 10 bases, J lost 4 bases, and 17 bases lay in between. Per germline, CDR1 MDHEN and CDR2 SYDVKM. Amplification of TCR beta CDR3 regions was performed using RNA transcripts as template. First-round RT-PCR targeting the TCR CDR3 was performed with the HTBI primer set. Via MiXCR, TCRdb re-called the multiplex PCR reads, giving one row per CDR3 protein. Seen here are roughly 300,000 distinct CDR3 sequences, approximately 13% observed once, and the top ten hold just under 25%. This clonotype was seen repeatedly, ten times or more. Its antigen is still unknown. Hyperthyroidism of Graves' type that showed no ophthalmopathy progression within 18 months was stable. From around 11 ml of fresh peripheral blood, PBMCs were isolated. Study-wide results and limits: From stable hyperthyroidism, ophthalmopathy was separated by a 13 V-J model.

Sequences were obtained from blood. This TCR was sampled from a woman aged 25 to 45 with Graves' hyperthyroidism. This chain connects TRBV28 to TRBJ2-7, with D uncertain. CDR3 DNA: TGTGCCATCCACCACCCCGGTGCTTACGAGCAGTACTTC. Residues: CAIHHPGAYEQYF.